A single sample is the source of the 32 T cell receptor beta chains below, sequenced in a study of neoadjuvant nivolumab and ipilimumab in lung cancer. The table came from immunoSEQ multiplex PCR; TCRdb's copy has only in-frame clones and leaves some out. Among around 13,000 clones listed, around 70% were seen once. This specimen consisted of peripheral blood, obtained after neoadjuvant nivolumab, alone or with ipilimumab, at or shortly before surgery. These receptors were taken from an adult with non-small cell lung cancer.

V usage is TRBV18 and J usage is TRBJ1-1, with D possibly matching TRBD1 (5 bases). The germline gives CDR1 KGHSH, CDR2 LQKENI. The CDR3 contains 16 residues. Deletions cut 3 bases from V and 4 bases from J, with 18 bases between. CDR3 sequence: CASSPFPGRAGTEAFF. The CDR3 DNA sequence: TGTGCCAGCTCACCTTTTCCCGGCAGGGCTGGCACTGAAGCTTTCTTT. The full variable domain, in which reference TRBV18 and TRBJ1-1 provide the parts outside the CDR3, is NAGVMQNPRHLVRRRGQEARLRCSPMKGHSHVYWYRQLPEEGLKFMVYLQKENIIDESGMPKERFSAEFPKEGPSILRIQQVVRGDSAAYFCASSPFPGRAGTEAFFGQGTRLTVV.

The chain is built from TRBV11-3 and TRBJ1-2; 8 bases are a match to TRBD1. V shed 5 bases, J shed 8 bases, and the junction held 10 bases outside the gene matches. CDR3 length equals 14 residues. Germline-derived CDR1 and CDR2 are SGHNT and YENEEA. As DNA, the CDR3 is TGTGCCAGCAGCCCCACTGACAGGGGAAGGGGCTACACCTTC. Translation: CASSPTDRGRGYTF. The variable domain in full, with the rest retrieved from reference TRBV11-3 and TRBJ1-2, is EAGVVQSPRYKIIEKKQPVAFWCNPISGHNTLYWYLQNLGQGPELLIRYENEEAVDDSQLPKDRFSAERLKGVDSTLKIQPAELGDSAVYLCASSPTDRGRGYTFGSGTRLTVV.

This clone has a handful of counts. V gene TRBV29-1 combines with J gene TRBJ1-4, with 8 bases that match TRBD1. Germline V gives CDR1 SQVTM, CDR2 ANQGSEA. The CDR3 is made up of 13 amino acids. Trimming cost V 6 bases and J 8 bases; bases outside gene matches: 8. CDR3 DNA: TGCAGCGTCTCCGGGACAGGAGGAGAAAAACTGTTTTTT. It encodes CSVSGTGGEKLFF.

The chain recombines TRBV7-9 with TRBJ1-1, with D possibly TRBD1 on 6 matching bases. The germline V gene has CDR1 SEHNR and CDR2 FQNEAQ (reference sequence). Trimming pared 5 bases from V and 5 bases from J, leaving 24 bases between. The CDR3 is 17 residues long. CDR3 coding DNA: TGTGCCAGCAGCGTTCAACAGGGCCCCACGACCCTAACTGAAGCTTTCTTT. This gives the protein CASSVQQGPTTLTEAFF.

The CDR3 bases are TGTGCCAGCAGCCGAGGGCGTGAGGGAACTGAAGCTTTCTTT. Its translation is CASSRGREGTEAFF. The chain uses TRBV7-2 and TRBJ1-1; D gene ambiguous. From germline, CDR1 is SGHTA and CDR2 FQGNSA. V lost 5 bases and J lost 5, with 15 bases in between. This CDR3 is built from 14 residues.

This clone was detected only once. The V gene is TRBV11-3, the J gene TRBJ2-7; TRBD2 agrees at 13 bases. The CDR3 is 18 amino acids. The V gene's germline CDR1 is SGHNT and CDR2 YENEEA. The junction had 10 bases not matched to a gene; V was cut back by 5 bases and J by 0 bases. DNA of the CDR3: TGTGCCAGCAGCCCGGGACTAGCGGGGAGGGGCAGCTCCTACGAGCAGTACTTC. Translating gives CASSPGLAGRGSSYEQYF. The variable domain in full, completed from reference TRBV11-3 and TRBJ2-7, reads EAGVVQSPRYKIIEKKQPVAFWCNPISGHNTLYWYLQNLGQGPELLIRYENEEAVDDSQLPKDRFSAERLKGVDSTLKIQPAELGDSAVYLCASSPGLAGRGSSYEQYFGPGTRLTVT.

The chain combines TRBV30 with TRBJ1-2, with 10 bases matching TRBD1. Germline CDR1 and CDR2: GTSNPN and SVGIG (reference sequence). The CDR3 spans 14 residues. Unmatched junction bases numbered 8, after V lost 5 bases and J lost 5 bases. Written as DNA, the CDR3 is TGTGCCTGGGGAAGAGACAGGGGGCGGTATGGCTACACCTTC. It encodes CAWGRDRGRYGYTF. Supplemented by reference TRBV30 and TRBJ1-2, the full variable domain reads SQTIHQWPATLVQPVGSPLSLECTVEGTSNPNLYWYRQAAGRGLQLLFYSVGIGQISSEVPQNLSASRPQDRQFILSSKKLLLSDSGFYLCAWGRDRGRYGYTFGSGTRLTVV.

The chain recombines TRBV5-1 with TRBJ2-1; 7 bases match TRBD2. From germline, CDR1 is SGHRS and CDR2 YFSETQ. This CDR3 has 15 residues. The V gene end was trimmed by 4 bases and the J gene end by 2 bases; junction bases not matched to a gene: 6. Here the CDR3 reads CASSARLAPYNEQFF. CDR3 in DNA: TGCGCCAGCAGCGCTAGACTAGCCCCCTACAATGAGCAGTTCTTC.

This clone was found once. This chain links TRBV7-3 with TRBJ1-1; 8 bases fit TRBD1. The CDR3 loop spans 14 amino acids. Germline V CDR1 and CDR2: SGHTA, FQGTGA. V shed 5 bases, J shed 5 bases, and the junction held 7 bases outside the gene matches. In nucleotides, the CDR3 is TGTGCCAGCAGCGTCTACAGGGGGAGTACTGAAGCTTTCTTT. The encoded protein is CASSVYRGSTEAFF.

This chain uses TRBV7-9 with TRBJ2-7; 8 bases map to TRBD1. CDR3 length: 15 amino acids. After removal of 4 bases from V and 5 bases from J, the junction contained 10 bases not matched to a gene. Per the germline V gene, CDR1 is SEHNR and CDR2 is FQNEAQ (reference sequence). This CDR3 is CASSSRTGKSHEQYF. Written as DNA, the CDR3 is TGTGCCAGCAGCTCTCGGACAGGGAAGAGCCACGAGCAGTACTTC.

The chain joins TRBV30 to TRBJ1-2; 8 bases fit TRBD1. Per the germline V gene, CDR1 is GTSNPN and CDR2 is SVGIG (reference sequence). Trimming at V came to 6 bases and at J to 8 bases, leaving 11 bases not matched to a gene. The CDR3 extends over 13 amino acids. The CDR3 loop reads CACSRDRPGGYTF. In DNA form, the CDR3 reads TGTGCCTGCTCCCGGGACAGGCCTGGAGGCTACACCTTC.

The rearrangement joins TRBV29-1 to TRBJ2-5; D uncertain. The CDR3 is 13 residues long. V was cut by 8 bases and J by 2 bases, with 15 bases left in between. Germline-derived CDR1 and CDR2 are SQVTM and ANQGSEA. The DNA for the CDR3 is TGCAGCCGCCAACATCGAATGCAAGAGACCCAGTACTTC. It yields the protein CSRQHRMQETQYF.

The chain combines TRBV19 with TRBJ1-2; D is uncertain. The germline V and J ends were trimmed by 4 bases and 4 bases, with 10 bases remaining between them. Per the germline V gene, CDR1 is LNHDA and CDR2 is SQIVND (reference sequence). The CDR3 runs to 13 residues. CDR3 bases: TGTGCCAGTAGTAGGCCAGGAAGCTATGGCTACACCTTC. Protein sequence: CASSRPGSYGYTF.

This clone ranks as medium-sized. The rearrangement uses TRBV6-5 and TRBJ1-1; 7 bases match TRBD1. This CDR3 spans 12 amino acids. Germline trimming cut 6 bases from V and 10 bases from J; bases unmatched to any gene: 8. Germline V gene sequence: CDR1 MNHEY, CDR2 SVGAGI. The CDR3 region has the DNA TGTGCCAGCAGGACTACAGGGGTAGGAGCTTTCTTT. Its protein product is CASRTTGVGAFF.

The rearrangement uses TRBV7-9 and TRBJ2-2; D tentatively reads TRBD1 or TRBD2 (5 bases each). The CDR3 is 13 amino acids. The V end lost 1 base, the J end lost 6 bases, and 6 bases lay between the germline ends. Per germline, CDR1 SEHNR and CDR2 FQNEAQ (reference sequence). This CDR3 is CASSLVGAGELFF. The CDR3, as DNA: TGTGCCAGCAGCTTAGTGGGGGCCGGGGAGCTGTTTTTT.

The chain has TRBV4-3 and TRBJ2-6; D ambiguous. V dropped 0 bases and J dropped 7 bases, with 10 bases sitting between them. In germline, CDR1 is LGHNA, CDR2 YSLEER. CDR3 length equals 15 residues. The CDR3 protein is CASSQDYLGANVLTF. CDR3 DNA: TGCGCCAGCAGCCAAGATTATTTAGGCGCCAACGTCCTGACTTTC.

The rearrangement links TRBV30 to TRBJ2-3; no firm D call. V lost 0 bases to trimming and J lost 1 base, with 8 bases between them. CDR3 length: 14 amino acids. CDR1 and CDR2 from the germline V gene are GTSNPN and SVGIG (reference sequence). The CDR3 sequence is CAWSVGSRTDTQYF. CDR3 sequence (DNA): TGTGCCTGGAGTGTAGGTTCCCGCACAGATACGCAGTATTTT.

This chain links TRBV29-1 with TRBJ2-3; D ambiguous. V was cut by 3 bases and J by 3 bases, with 7 bases left in between. CDR1 is SQVTM and CDR2 is ANQGSEA in the germline V gene. The CDR3 length is 12 residues. The DNA of the CDR3 is TGCAGCGTTGACATTGGGACAGATACGCAGTATTTT. Translating gives CSVDIGTDTQYF.

This clone has a handful of counts. The chain is built from TRBV7-9 and TRBJ2-1; D remains unclear. This CDR3 has 11 amino acids. V shed 4 bases and J shed 8 bases, with 6 bases lying between them. Germline V lookup: CDR1 SEHNR, CDR2 FQNEAQ (reference sequence). CDR3 sequence (DNA): TGTGCCAGCAGCTCTGTCGATGAGCAGTTCTTC. Amino acids: CASSSVDEQFF.

This chain connects TRBV29-1 to TRBJ1-1; no firm D call. V was shortened by 5 bases and J by 7 bases, with 5 bases between the two germline ends. Germline V gene sequence: CDR1 SQVTM, CDR2 ANQGSEA. The CDR3 sequence is 9 residues long. CDR3 residues: CSVPDEAFF. The DNA of the CDR3 is TGCAGCGTTCCTGATGAAGCTTTCTTT.

V is TRBV11-2 and J is TRBJ2-3; 7 bases are a match to TRBD2. V dropped 2 bases and J dropped 4; count of bases not matched to a gene: 6. CDR1 is SGHAT and CDR2 is FQNNGV in the germline V gene. The CDR3 is 15 residues long. In nucleotides, the CDR3 is TGTGCCAGCAGCTTACACGGGGAGGGCCCAGATACGCAGTATTTT. Its protein product is CASSLHGEGPDTQYF.

The chain links TRBV5-4 to TRBJ2-7, with TRBD1 matching over 9 bases. The V and J ends lost 0 bases and 1 base, in that order; junction bases with no gene match: 2. The CDR3 runs to 15 residues. Germline V CDR1 and CDR2: SGHNT, YYREEE (reference sequence). DNA for the CDR3: TGTGCCAGCAGCTTGGGAGGACAGGGGTCCTACGAGCAGTACTTC. Protein sequence: CASSLGGQGSYEQYF.

This clone has just one count. This chain uses TRBV7-2 with TRBJ2-1; D gene ambiguous. Looked up from germline, CDR1 is SGHTA and CDR2 is FQGNSA. The CDR3 runs 13 residues. Trimming stripped 1 base from V and 2 bases from J, with 3 bases between. The CDR3 sequence: CASSLGAYNEQFF. CDR3 DNA sequence: TGTGCCAGCAGCTTAGGAGCCTACAATGAGCAGTTCTTC.

The rearrangement links TRBV7-9 to TRBJ2-1; D ambiguous. Germline CDR1 reads SEHNR; CDR2 reads FQNEAQ (reference sequence). The CDR3 has 13 amino acids. V lost 3 bases to trimming and J lost 9 bases, with 12 bases between them. The CDR3 loop is CASSLSNLAEQFF. In nucleotides, the CDR3 is TGTGCCAGCAGCTTGTCGAACTTGGCTGAGCAGTTCTTC.

The rearrangement links TRBV11-3 to TRBJ1-1; 7 nucleotides agree with TRBD1. Looked up from germline, CDR1 is SGHNT and CDR2 is YENEEA. The CDR3 consists of 13 residues. V lost 1 base, J lost 6 bases, and 2 bases stayed unmatched. The CDR3 DNA follows: TGTGCCAGCAGCTTAGGACAGGGCGCTGAAGCTTTCTTT. Translated: CASSLGQGAEAFF.

The V gene is TRBV4-1, the J gene TRBJ2-5; unclear D gene. V lost 0 bases and J 4 bases, leaving 9 bases between the germline ends. This CDR3 spans 14 amino acids. Germline V lookup: CDR1 MGHRA, CDR2 YSYEKL. The DNA for the CDR3 is TGCGCCAGCAGCCAAGACCTAATGATAGAGACCCAGTACTTC. It translates to CASSQDLMIETQYF.

V is TRBV14 and J is TRBJ2-7; a possible D gene is TRBD1 (6 bases). Per the germline V gene, CDR1 is SGHDN and CDR2 is FVKESK. V was cut by 2 bases and J by 2 bases, with 10 bases left in between. The CDR3 length is 14 residues. The CDR3 nucleotides are TGTGCCAGCAGCCAATTCCGGGACACCTACGAGCAGTACTTC. Protein sequence: CASSQFRDTYEQYF.

The chain uses TRBV6-1 and TRBJ2-1; no clear D gene. The CDR3 runs 13 residues. The V end was cut by 6 bases, the J end by 5 bases, with 11 bases between. Germline-derived CDR1 and CDR2 are MNHNS and SASEGT. In nucleotides, the CDR3 is TGTGCCAGCAGCATAAGGGAAAACAATGAGCAGTTCTTC. Its protein product is CASSIRENNEQFF.

V gene TRBV7-8 combines with J gene TRBJ2-5; 9 bases align to TRBD1. CDR1 SGHVS and CDR2 FQNEAQ come from the germline V gene. V lost 3 bases, J lost 2 bases, and 4 bases stayed unmatched. CDR3 length equals 15 residues. This CDR3 reads CASSFADRGQETQYF. The CDR3, as DNA: TGTGCCAGCAGCTTTGCGGACAGGGGACAAGAGACCCAGTACTTC.

The rearrangement joins TRBV7-2 to TRBJ1-1; D gene ambiguous. The CDR3 consists of 13 residues. Germline CDR1 SGHTA, CDR2 FQGNSA. Deletions cut 1 base from V and 2 bases from J, with 5 bases between. DNA of the CDR3: TGTGCCAGCAGCTTAGGGTCTAACACTGAAGCTTTCTTT. It specifies CASSLGSNTEAFF.

The chain is built from TRBV5-1 and TRBJ2-7, with TRBD1 matching over 9 bases. Germline CDR1 reads SGHRS; CDR2 reads YFSETQ. V dropped 2 bases and J dropped 3; count of bases not matched to a gene: 9. CDR3 size: 16 residues. Here the CDR3 DNA reads TGCGCCAGCAGCTTACCGGGACAGGGACTACTCTACGAGCAGTACTTC. Its translation is CASSLPGQGLLYEQYF.

This clone was found a few times. The V gene is TRBV5-1, the J gene TRBJ2-7, with 7 positions matching TRBD1. CDR1 and CDR2 from the germline V gene are SGHRS and YFSETQ. This CDR3 is 14 amino acids long. J was trimmed by 11 bases and V by 3 bases; bases with no gene match: 14. The CDR3 protein is CASSYDDRALVEYF. The DNA for the CDR3 is TGCGCCAGCAGCTACGACGACAGGGCCCTAGTCGAGTACTTC. Complete variable domain (other parts from reference TRBV5-1 and TRBJ2-7): KAGVTQTPRYLIKTRGQQVTLSCSPISGHRSVSWYQQTPGQGLQFLFEYFSETQRNKGNFPGRFSGRQFSNSRSEMNVSTLELGDSALYLCASSYDDRALVEYFGPGTRLTVT.